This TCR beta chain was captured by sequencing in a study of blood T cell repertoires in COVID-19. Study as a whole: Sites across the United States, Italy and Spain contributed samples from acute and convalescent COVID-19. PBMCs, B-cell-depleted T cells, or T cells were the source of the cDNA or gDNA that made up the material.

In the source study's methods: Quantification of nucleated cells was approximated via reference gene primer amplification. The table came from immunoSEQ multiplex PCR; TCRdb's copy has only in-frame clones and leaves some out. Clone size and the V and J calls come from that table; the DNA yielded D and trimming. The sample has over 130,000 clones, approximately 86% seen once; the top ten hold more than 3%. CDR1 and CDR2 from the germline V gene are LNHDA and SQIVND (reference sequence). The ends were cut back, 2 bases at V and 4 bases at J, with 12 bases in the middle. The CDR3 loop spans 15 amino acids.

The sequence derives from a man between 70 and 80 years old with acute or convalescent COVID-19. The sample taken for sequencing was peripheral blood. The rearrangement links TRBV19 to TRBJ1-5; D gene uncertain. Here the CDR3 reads CASSITRSGNQPQHF. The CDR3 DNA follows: TGTGCCAGTAGTATAACTCGGTCGGGGAATCAGCCCCAGCATTTT.